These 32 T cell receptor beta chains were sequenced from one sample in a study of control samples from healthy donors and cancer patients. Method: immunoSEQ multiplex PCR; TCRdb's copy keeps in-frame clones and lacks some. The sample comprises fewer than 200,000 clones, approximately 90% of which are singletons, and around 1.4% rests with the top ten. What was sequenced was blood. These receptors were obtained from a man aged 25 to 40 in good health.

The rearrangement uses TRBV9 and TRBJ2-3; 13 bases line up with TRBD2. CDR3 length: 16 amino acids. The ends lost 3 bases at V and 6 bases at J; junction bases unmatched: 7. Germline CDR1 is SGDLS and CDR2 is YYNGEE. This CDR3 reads CASSAGLAGVLDTQYF. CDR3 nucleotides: TGTGCCAGCAGCGCCGGACTAGCGGGAGTTCTTGATACGCAGTATTTT.

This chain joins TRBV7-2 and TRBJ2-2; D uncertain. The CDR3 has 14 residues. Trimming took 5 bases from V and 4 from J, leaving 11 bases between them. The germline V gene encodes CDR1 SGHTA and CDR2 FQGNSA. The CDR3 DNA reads TGTGCCAGCAGCCCGGCAGGTAGCACCGGGGAGCTGTTTTTT. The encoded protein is CASSPAGSTGELFF.

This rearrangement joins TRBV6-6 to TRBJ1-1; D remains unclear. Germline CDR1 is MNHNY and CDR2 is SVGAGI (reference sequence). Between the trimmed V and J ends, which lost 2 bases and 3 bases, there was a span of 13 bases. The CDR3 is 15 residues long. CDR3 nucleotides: TGTGCCAGCAGTTACGAGTGGGGTTGGGACACTGAAGCTTTCTTT. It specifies CASSYEWGWDTEAFF.

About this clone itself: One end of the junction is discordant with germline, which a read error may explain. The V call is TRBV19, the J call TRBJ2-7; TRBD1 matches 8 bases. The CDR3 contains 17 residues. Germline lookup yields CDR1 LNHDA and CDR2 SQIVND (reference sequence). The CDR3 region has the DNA TGTGCCAGTAGTTTCTATGCCCGGGACAGGAGTTCCTGCGAGCAGTACTTC. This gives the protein CASSFYARDRSSCEQYF.

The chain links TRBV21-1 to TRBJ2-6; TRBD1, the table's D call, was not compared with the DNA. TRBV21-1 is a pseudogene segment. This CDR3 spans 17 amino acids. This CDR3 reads CASSKVGPFTGANVLTF. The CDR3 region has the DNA TGTGCCAGCAGCAAAGTGGGGCCCTTTACTGGGGCCAACGTCCTGACTTTC.

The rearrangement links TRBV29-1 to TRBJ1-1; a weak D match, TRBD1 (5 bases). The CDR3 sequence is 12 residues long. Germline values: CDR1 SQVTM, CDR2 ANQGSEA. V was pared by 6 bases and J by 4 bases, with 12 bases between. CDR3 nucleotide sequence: TGCAGCGTCTCATACAGGAGCACTGAAGCTTTCTTT. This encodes CSVSYRSTEAFF.

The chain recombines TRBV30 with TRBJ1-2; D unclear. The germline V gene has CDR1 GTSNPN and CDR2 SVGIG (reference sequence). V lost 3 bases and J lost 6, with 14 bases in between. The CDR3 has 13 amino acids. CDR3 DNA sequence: TGTGCCTGGAGCGCCACCTCTGAGCATGGCTACACCTTC. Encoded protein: CAWSATSEHGYTF. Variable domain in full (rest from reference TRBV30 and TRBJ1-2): SQTIHQWPATLVQPVGSPLSLECTVEGTSNPNLYWYRQAAGRGLQLLFYSVGIGQISSEVPQNLSASRPQDRQFILSSKKLLLSDSGFYLCAWSATSEHGYTFGSGTRLTVV.

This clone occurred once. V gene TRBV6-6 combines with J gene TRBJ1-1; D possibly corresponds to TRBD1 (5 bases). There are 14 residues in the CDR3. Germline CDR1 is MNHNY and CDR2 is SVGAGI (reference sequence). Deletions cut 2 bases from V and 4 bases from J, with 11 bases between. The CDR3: CASSYTAGVTEAFF. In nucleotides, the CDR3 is TGTGCCAGCAGTTACACGGCGGGGGTCACTGAAGCTTTCTTT.

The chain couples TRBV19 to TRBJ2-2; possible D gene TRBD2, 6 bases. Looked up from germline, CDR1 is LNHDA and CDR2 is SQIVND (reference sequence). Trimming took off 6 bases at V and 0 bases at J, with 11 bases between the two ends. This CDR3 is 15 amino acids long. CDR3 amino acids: CASSRDSPNTGELFF. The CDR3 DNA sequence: TGTGCCAGTAGCAGGGACTCCCCGAACACCGGGGAGCTGTTTTTT.

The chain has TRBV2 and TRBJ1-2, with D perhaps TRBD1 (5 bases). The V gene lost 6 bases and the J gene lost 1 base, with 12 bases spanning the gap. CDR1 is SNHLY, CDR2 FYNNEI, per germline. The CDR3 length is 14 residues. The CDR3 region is CASRGDRINYGYTF. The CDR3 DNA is TGTGCCAGCAGGGGTGACAGAATTAACTATGGCTACACCTTC.

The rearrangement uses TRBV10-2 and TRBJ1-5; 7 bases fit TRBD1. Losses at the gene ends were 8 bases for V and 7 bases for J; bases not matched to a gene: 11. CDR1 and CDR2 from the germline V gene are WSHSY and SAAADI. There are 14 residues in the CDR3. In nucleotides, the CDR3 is TGCGCCAGCGGACGAGACAGGGAAAGGCAGCCCCAGCATTTT. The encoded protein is CASGRDRERQPQHF.

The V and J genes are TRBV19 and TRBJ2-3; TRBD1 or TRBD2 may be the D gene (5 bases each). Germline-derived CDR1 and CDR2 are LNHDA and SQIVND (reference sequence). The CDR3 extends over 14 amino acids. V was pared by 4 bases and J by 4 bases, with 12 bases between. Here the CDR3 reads CASSKQGRADTQYF. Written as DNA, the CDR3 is TGTGCCAGTAGTAAGCAGGGACGAGCAGATACGCAGTATTTT.

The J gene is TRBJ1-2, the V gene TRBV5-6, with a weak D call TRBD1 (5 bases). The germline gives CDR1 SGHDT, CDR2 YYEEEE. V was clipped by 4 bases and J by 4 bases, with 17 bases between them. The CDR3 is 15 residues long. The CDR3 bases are TGTGCCAGCAGCGAGGGACCTCCCGTTTCCTATGGCTACACCTTC. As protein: CASSEGPPVSYGYTF.

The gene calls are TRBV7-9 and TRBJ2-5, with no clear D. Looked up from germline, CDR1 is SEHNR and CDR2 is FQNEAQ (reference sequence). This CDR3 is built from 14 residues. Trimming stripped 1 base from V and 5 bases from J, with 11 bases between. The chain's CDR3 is CASSLERRSETQYF. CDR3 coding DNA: TGTGCCAGCAGCTTAGAACGGCGGTCGGAGACCCAGTACTTC.

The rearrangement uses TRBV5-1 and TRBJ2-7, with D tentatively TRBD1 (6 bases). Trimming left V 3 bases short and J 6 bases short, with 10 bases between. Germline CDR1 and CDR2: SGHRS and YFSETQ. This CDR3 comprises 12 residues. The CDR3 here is CASSYGTSEQYF. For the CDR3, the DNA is TGCGCCAGCAGCTACGGGACATCCGAGCAGTACTTC.

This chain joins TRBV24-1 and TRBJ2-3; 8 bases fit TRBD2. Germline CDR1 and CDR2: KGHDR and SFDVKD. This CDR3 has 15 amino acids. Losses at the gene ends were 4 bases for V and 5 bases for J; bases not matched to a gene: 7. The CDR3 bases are TGTGCCACCAGTGACGCAGCGGGAGTGGGAGATACGCAGTATTTT. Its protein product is CATSDAAGVGDTQYF.

The CDR3 is CSVGLLLTPHSYNEQFF. CDR3 coding DNA: TGCAGCGTTGGACTCCTCCTTACCCCGCACTCCTACAATGAGCAGTTCTTC. This chain connects TRBV29-1 to TRBJ2-1; D call uncertain. The germline V gene encodes CDR1 SQVTM and CDR2 ANQGSEA. V lost 4 bases and J 0 bases, leaving 19 bases between the germline ends. This CDR3 has 17 residues.

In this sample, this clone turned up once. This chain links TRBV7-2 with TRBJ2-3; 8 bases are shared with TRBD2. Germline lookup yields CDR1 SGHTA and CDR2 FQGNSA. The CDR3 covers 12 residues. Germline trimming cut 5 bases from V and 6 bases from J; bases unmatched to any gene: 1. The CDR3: CASSPGGDTQYF. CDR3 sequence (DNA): TGTGCCAGCAGCCCGGGGGGGGATACGCAGTATTTT. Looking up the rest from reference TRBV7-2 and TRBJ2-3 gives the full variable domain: GAGVSQSPSNKVTEKGKDVELRCDPISGHTALYWYRQSLGQGLEFLIYFQGNSAPDKSGLPSDRFSAERTGGSVSTLTIQRTQQEDSAVYLCASSPGGDTQYFGPGTRLTVL.

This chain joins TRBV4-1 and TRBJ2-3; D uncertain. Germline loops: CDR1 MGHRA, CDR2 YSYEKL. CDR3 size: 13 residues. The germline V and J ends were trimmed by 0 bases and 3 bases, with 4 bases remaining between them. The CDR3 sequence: CASSQDVTDTQYF. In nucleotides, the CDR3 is TGCGCCAGCAGCCAAGACGTTACAGATACGCAGTATTTT.

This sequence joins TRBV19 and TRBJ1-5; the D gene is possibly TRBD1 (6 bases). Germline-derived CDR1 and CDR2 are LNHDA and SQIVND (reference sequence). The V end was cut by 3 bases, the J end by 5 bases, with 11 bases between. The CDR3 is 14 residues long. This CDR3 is CASSIWGLDQPQHF. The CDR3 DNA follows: TGTGCCAGTAGTATTTGGGGGCTTGATCAGCCCCAGCATTTT.

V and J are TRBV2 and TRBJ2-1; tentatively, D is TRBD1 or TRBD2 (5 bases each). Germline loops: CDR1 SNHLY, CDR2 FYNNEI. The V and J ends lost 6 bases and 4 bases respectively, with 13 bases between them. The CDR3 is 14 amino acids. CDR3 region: CASRGTVFYNEQFF. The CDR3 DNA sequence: TGTGCCAGCAGAGGGACCGTATTTTACAATGAGCAGTTCTTC.

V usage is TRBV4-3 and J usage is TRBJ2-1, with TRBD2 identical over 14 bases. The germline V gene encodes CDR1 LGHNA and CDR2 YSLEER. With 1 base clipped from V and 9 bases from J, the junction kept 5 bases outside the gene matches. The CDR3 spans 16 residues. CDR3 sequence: CASSQGTSGGWGEQFF. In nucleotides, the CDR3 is TGCGCCAGCAGCCAAGGGACTAGCGGGGGGTGGGGTGAGCAGTTCTTC.

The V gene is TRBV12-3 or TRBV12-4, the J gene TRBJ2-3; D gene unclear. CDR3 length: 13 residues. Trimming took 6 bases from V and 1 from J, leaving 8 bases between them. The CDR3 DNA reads TGTGCCAGCAGGCCCGTCGGCACAGATACGCAGTATTTT. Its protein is CASRPVGTDTQYF.

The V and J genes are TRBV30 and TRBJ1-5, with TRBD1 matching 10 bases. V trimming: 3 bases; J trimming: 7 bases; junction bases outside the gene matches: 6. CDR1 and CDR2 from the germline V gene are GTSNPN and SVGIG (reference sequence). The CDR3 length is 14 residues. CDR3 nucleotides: TGTGCCTGGAGCCAGGGGACAGGGGTCCAGCCCCAGCATTTT. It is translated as CAWSQGTGVQPQHF.

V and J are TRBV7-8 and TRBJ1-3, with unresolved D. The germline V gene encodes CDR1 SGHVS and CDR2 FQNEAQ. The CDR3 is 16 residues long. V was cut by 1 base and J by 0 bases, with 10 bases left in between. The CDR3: CASSLEGLFSGNTIYF. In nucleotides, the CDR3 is TGTGCCAGCAGCTTAGAGGGCCTCTTCTCTGGAAACACCATATATTTT.

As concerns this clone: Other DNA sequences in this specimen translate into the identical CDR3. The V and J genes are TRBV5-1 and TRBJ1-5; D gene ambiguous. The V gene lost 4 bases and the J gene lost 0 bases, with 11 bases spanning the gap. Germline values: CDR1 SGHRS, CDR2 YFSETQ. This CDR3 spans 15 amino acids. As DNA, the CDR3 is TGCGCCAGCAGCCTGACCGGTAATAGCAATCAGCCCCAGCATTTT. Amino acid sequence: CASSLTGNSNQPQHF.

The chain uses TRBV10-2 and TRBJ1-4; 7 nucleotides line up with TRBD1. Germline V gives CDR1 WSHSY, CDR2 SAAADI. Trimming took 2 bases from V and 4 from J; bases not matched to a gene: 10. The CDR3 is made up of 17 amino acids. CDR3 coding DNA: TGCGCCAGCAGTGAGCGGATTGGGACAGACTTTAATGAAAAACTGTTTTTT. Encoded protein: CASSERIGTDFNEKLFF.

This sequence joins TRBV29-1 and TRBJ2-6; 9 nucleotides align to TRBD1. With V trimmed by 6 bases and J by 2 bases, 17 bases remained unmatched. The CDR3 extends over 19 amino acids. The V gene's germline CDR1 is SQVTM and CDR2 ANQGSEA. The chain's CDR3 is CSVPGPSRGQGAGANVLTF. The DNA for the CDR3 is TGCAGCGTCCCCGGGCCCTCACGGGGACAGGGAGCTGGGGCCAACGTCCTGACTTTC.

The CDR3 loop reads CASSLGASNTGELFF. DNA of the CDR3: TGTGCCAGCTCTTTGGGGGCCAGTAACACCGGGGAGCTGTTTTTT. The V and J genes are TRBV5-6 and TRBJ2-2; a possible D gene is TRBD1 (6 bases). The length of the CDR3 is 15 residues. The ends were cut back, 7 bases at V and 2 bases at J, with 15 bases in the middle. Germline values: CDR1 SGHDT, CDR2 YYEEEE. The variable domain in full, completed from reference TRBV5-6 and TRBJ2-2, reads DAGVTQSPTHLIKTRGQQVTLRCSPKSGHDTVSWYQQALGQGPQFIFQYYEEEERQRGNFPDRFSGHQFPNYSSELNVNALLLGDSALYLCASSLGASNTGELFFGEGSRLTVL.

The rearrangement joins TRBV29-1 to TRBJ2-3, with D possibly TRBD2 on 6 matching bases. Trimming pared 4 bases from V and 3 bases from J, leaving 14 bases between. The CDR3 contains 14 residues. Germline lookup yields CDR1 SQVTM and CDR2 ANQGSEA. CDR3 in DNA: TGCAGCGTTGGGGTCGGGGGAACAACAGATACGCAGTATTTT. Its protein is CSVGVGGTTDTQYF.

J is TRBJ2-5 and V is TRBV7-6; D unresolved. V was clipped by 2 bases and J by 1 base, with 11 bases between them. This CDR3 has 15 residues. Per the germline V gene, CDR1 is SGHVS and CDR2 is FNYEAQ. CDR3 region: CASSLRAGSQETQYF. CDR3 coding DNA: TGTGCCAGCAGCTTAAGGGCAGGATCCCAAGAGACCCAGTACTTC.

The CDR3 nucleotides are TGTGCCAGCAGTGAAGCAAAAACAGGGCCAAATCAGCATTTT. Protein: CASSEAKTGPNQHF. This chain joins TRBV2 and TRBJ1-5; tentatively, D is TRBD1 (6 bases). The CDR3 totals 14 residues. Germline V lookup: CDR1 SNHLY, CDR2 FYNNEI. V lost 0 bases, J lost 13 bases, and 16 bases lay in between.